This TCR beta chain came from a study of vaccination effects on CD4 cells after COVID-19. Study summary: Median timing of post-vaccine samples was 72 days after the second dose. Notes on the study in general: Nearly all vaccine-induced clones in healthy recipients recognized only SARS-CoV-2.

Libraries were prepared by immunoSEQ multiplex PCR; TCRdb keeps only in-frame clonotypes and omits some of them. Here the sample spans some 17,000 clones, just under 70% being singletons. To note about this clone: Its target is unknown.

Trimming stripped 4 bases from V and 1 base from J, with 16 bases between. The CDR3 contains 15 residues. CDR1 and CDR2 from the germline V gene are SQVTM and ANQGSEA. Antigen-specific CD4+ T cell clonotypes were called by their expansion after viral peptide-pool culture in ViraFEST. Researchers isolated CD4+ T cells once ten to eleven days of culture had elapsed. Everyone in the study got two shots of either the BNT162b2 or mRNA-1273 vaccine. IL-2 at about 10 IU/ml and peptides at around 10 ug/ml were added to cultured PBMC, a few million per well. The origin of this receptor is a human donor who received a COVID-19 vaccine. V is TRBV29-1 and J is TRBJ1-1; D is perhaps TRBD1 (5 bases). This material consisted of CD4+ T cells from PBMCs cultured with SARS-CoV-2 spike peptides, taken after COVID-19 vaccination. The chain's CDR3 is CSVALTRDRNTEAFF. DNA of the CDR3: TGCAGCGTTGCTTTAACCAGGGATAGGAACACTGAAGCTTTCTTT.